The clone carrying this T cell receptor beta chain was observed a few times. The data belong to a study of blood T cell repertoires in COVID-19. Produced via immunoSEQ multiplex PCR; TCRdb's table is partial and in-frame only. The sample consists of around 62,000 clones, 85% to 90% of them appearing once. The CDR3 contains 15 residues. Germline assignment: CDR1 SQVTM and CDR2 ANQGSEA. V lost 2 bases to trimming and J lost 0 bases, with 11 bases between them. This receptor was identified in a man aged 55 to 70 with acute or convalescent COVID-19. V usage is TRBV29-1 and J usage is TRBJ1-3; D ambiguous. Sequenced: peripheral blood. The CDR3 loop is CSVERRKSSGNTIYF. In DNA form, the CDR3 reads TGCAGCGTTGAACGCCGCAAGAGCTCTGGAAACACCATATATTTT.